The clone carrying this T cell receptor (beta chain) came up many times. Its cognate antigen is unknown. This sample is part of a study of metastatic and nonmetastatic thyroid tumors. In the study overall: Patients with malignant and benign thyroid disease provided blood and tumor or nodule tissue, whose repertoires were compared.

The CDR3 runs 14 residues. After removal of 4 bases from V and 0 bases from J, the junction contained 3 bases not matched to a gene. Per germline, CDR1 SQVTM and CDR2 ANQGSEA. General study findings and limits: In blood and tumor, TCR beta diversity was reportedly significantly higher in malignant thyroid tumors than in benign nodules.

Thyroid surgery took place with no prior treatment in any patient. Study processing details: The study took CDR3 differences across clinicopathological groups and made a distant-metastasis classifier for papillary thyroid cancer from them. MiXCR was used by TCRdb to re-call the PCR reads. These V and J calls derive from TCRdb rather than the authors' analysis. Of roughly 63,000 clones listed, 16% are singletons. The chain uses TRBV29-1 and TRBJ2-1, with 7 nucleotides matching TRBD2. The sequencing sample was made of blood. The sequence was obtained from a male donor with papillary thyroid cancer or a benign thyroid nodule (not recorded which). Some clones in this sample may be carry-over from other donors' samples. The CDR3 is CSVGGRASYNEQFF. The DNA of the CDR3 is TGCAGCGTTGGTGGGAGGGCCTCCTACAATGAGCAGTTCTTC.